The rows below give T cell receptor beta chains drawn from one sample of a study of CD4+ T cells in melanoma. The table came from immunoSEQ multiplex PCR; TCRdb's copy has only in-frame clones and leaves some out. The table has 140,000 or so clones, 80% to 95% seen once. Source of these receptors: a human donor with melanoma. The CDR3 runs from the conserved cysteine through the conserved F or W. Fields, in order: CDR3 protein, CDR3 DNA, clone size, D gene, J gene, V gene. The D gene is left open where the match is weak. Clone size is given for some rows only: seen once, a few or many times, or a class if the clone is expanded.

CDR3aa: CAISERTGADTEAFF
CDR3nt: TGTGCCATCAGTGAAAGGACAGGGGCGGACACTGAAGCTTTCTTT
abundance: -
d_gene: TRBD1
j_gene: TRBJ1-1
v_gene: TRBV10-3

CDR3aa: CASRGWGEETQYF
CDR3nt: TGTGCCAGCAGGGGGTGGGGGGAAGAGACCCAGTACTTC
abundance: -
d_gene: -
j_gene: TRBJ2-5
v_gene: TRBV7-9

CDR3aa: CASSQGDQETQYF
CDR3nt: TGTGCCAGCAGCCAAGGGGACCAAGAGACCCAGTACTTC
abundance: -
d_gene: -
j_gene: TRBJ2-5
v_gene: TRBV4-2

CDR3aa: CASSLWGRVPNEQFF
CDR3nt: TGTGCCAGCAGCTTATGGGGGCGCGTTCCCAATGAGCAGTTCTTC
abundance: -
d_gene: -
j_gene: TRBJ2-1
v_gene: TRBV7-8

CDR3aa: CASRDPDSTNTQYF
CDR3nt: TGTGCCAGCAGGGACCCGGACTCTACGAATACGCAGTATTTT
abundance: -
d_gene: -
j_gene: TRBJ2-3
v_gene: TRBV2

CDR3aa: CASSVTGIQNTEAFF
CDR3nt: TGCGCCAGCAGTGTGACAGGGATACAGAACACTGAAGCTTTCTTT
abundance: -
d_gene: TRBD1
j_gene: TRBJ1-1
v_gene: TRBV5-1

CDR3aa: CASSSLGDNTGELFF
CDR3nt: TGTGCCAGCTCATCCTTGGGAGACAACACCGGGGAGCTGTTTTTT
abundance: -
d_gene: -
j_gene: TRBJ2-2
v_gene: TRBV18

CDR3aa: CASSFENLEQYF
CDR3nt: TGTGCCAGCAGCTTTGAGAATCTCGAGCAGTACTTC
abundance: -
d_gene: -
j_gene: TRBJ2-7
v_gene: TRBV12-1

CDR3aa: CASSVVGVYDEQFF
CDR3nt: TGTGCCAGCAGCGTAGTGGGGGTTTACGATGAGCAGTTCTTC
abundance: -
d_gene: -
j_gene: TRBJ2-1
v_gene: TRBV9

CDR3aa: CSASGVGEQFF
CDR3nt: TGCAGTGCTAGCGGGGTCGGGGAGCAGTTCTTC
abundance: -
d_gene: -
j_gene: TRBJ2-1
v_gene: TRBV20-1

CDR3aa: CASSRTGGGETQYF
CDR3nt: TGCGCCAGCAGCAGGACAGGGGGCGGCGAGACCCAGTACTTC
abundance: -
d_gene: TRBD1
j_gene: TRBJ2-5
v_gene: TRBV5-1

CDR3aa: CAWSGIAGGNEQFF
CDR3nt: TGTGCCTGGAGTGGAATAGCGGGGGGGAATGAGCAGTTCTTC
abundance: -
d_gene: TRBD2
j_gene: TRBJ2-1
v_gene: TRBV30

CDR3aa: CASSPLGQGGNEQYF
CDR3nt: TGTGCCAGCTCGCCACTCGGGCAGGGGGGGAACGAGCAGTACTTC
abundance: -
d_gene: -
j_gene: TRBJ2-7
v_gene: TRBV25-1

CDR3aa: CASSYSQGVEKLFF
CDR3nt: TGTGCCAGCAGTTACTCTCAGGGGGTGGAAAAACTGTTTTTT
abundance: -
d_gene: TRBD1
j_gene: TRBJ1-4
v_gene: TRBV6-5

CDR3aa: CASSPSSYNSPLHF
CDR3nt: TGTGCCAGCAGTCCCAGCTCCTATAATTCACCCCTCCACTTT
abundance: -
d_gene: -
j_gene: TRBJ1-6
v_gene: TRBV27

CDR3aa: CASSSTLSGTDTQYF
CDR3nt: TGTGCCAGCAGCTCCACTTTATCGGGCACAGATACGCAGTATTTT
abundance: -
d_gene: -
j_gene: TRBJ2-3
v_gene: TRBV25-1

CDR3aa: CASSDTGVAEKLFF
CDR3nt: TGTGCCAGCAGCGACACAGGGGTCGCTGAAAAACTGTTTTTT
abundance: once
d_gene: TRBD1
j_gene: TRBJ1-4
v_gene: TRBV7-9

CDR3aa: CASSIPQGLHNEQFF
CDR3nt: TGTGCCAGTAGTATCCCGCAGGGGCTCCACAATGAGCAGTTCTTC
abundance: -
d_gene: -
j_gene: TRBJ2-1
v_gene: TRBV19

CDR3aa: CASSYGVGETQYF
CDR3nt: TGTGCCAGCAGTTACGGGGTAGGGGAGACCCAGTACTTC
abundance: -
d_gene: -
j_gene: TRBJ2-5
v_gene: TRBV6-5

CDR3aa: CASRRDRASSYTF
CDR3nt: TGTGCCAGCAGGAGGGACAGGGCCAGTAGCTACACCTTC
abundance: -
d_gene: TRBD1
j_gene: TRBJ1-2
v_gene: TRBV6-1

CDR3aa: CASSLVQTGGTEAFF
CDR3nt: TGTGCCAGCAGCTTAGTTCAGACAGGGGGCACTGAAGCTTTCTTT
abundance: -
d_gene: TRBD1
j_gene: TRBJ1-1
v_gene: TRBV7-6

CDR3aa: CAWTRDTLMGETQYF
CDR3nt: TGTGCCTGGACCAGGGACACCTTAATGGGAGAGACCCAGTACTTC
abundance: -
d_gene: -
j_gene: TRBJ2-5
v_gene: TRBV30

CDR3aa: CASSRDRNHSPLHF
CDR3nt: TGTGCCAGCAGCCGGGACAGGAATCATTCACCCCTCCACTTT
abundance: -
d_gene: TRBD1
j_gene: TRBJ1-6
v_gene: TRBV6-5

CDR3aa: CACRGSSGNTIYF
CDR3nt: TGTGCCTGCAGGGGATCGTCCGGGAACACCATATATTTT
abundance: -
d_gene: -
j_gene: TRBJ1-3
v_gene: TRBV30

CDR3aa: CASSIVSQGATEKLFF
CDR3nt: TGTGCCAGTAGTATAGTCTCCCAGGGGGCGACAGAAAAACTGTTTTTT
abundance: -
d_gene: TRBD1
j_gene: TRBJ1-4
v_gene: TRBV19

CDR3aa: CASRQEGHSPLHF
CDR3nt: TGTGCCAGTCGACAAGAGGGCCATTCACCCCTCCACTTT
abundance: -
d_gene: -
j_gene: TRBJ1-6
v_gene: TRBV19

CDR3aa: CASSFSRTDLGNGYTF
CDR3nt: TGTGCCAGCAGTTTCTCCCGGACAGACCTAGGGAATGGCTACACCTTC
abundance: -
d_gene: -
j_gene: TRBJ1-2
v_gene: TRBV27

CDR3aa: CASRWQLNTEAFF
CDR3nt: TGTGCCAGCCGTTGGCAGTTGAACACTGAAGCTTTCTTT
abundance: -
d_gene: -
j_gene: TRBJ1-1
v_gene: TRBV19

CDR3aa: CASSPGVVAGELFF
CDR3nt: TGTGCCAGCTCACCAGGGGTTGTAGCCGGGGAGCTGTTTTTT
abundance: -
d_gene: -
j_gene: TRBJ2-2
v_gene: TRBV18

CDR3aa: CASSGSTGVNTEAFF
CDR3nt: TGTGCCAGCAGTGGGTCAACAGGGGTGAACACTGAAGCTTTCTTT
abundance: once
d_gene: TRBD1
j_gene: TRBJ1-1
v_gene: TRBV6-1

CDR3aa: CASSLYDKNIQYF
CDR3nt: TGTGCCAGCAGTCTGTACGACAAAAACATTCAGTACTTC
abundance: -
d_gene: -
j_gene: TRBJ2-4
v_gene: TRBV5-4

CDR3aa: CASRTTANTGELFF
CDR3nt: TGTGCCAGCAGGACGACAGCGAACACCGGGGAGCTGTTTTTT
abundance: -
d_gene: -
j_gene: TRBJ2-2
v_gene: TRBV2

CDR3aa: CASRGSRSDYGYTF
CDR3nt: TGTGCCAGCAGGGGGAGCAGGAGTGACTATGGCTACACCTTC
abundance: -
d_gene: -
j_gene: TRBJ1-2
v_gene: TRBV6-1

CDR3aa: CAWSVGFSGANVLTF
CDR3nt: TGTGCCTGGAGTGTGGGTTTCTCTGGGGCCAACGTCCTGACTTTC
abundance: -
d_gene: -
j_gene: TRBJ2-6
v_gene: TRBV30

CDR3aa: CASSLWQANTGELFF
CDR3nt: TGTGCCAGCAGCTTATGGCAGGCCAACACCGGGGAGCTGTTTTTT
abundance: -
d_gene: -
j_gene: TRBJ2-2
v_gene: TRBV7-2

CDR3aa: CASTWENTEAFF
CDR3nt: TGTGCCAGCACGTGGGAGAACACTGAAGCTTTCTTT
abundance: -
d_gene: -
j_gene: TRBJ1-1
v_gene: TRBV2

CDR3aa: CASSFPGGETQYF
CDR3nt: TGTGCCAGCAGCTTTCCAGGAGGGGAGACCCAGTACTTC
abundance: -
d_gene: -
j_gene: TRBJ2-5
v_gene: TRBV7-9

CDR3aa: CASSHEFPPRGAYNSPLHF
CDR3nt: TGCGCCAGCAGCCACGAATTCCCACCCCGGGGAGCCTATAATTCACCCCTCCACTTT
abundance: -
d_gene: -
j_gene: TRBJ1-6
v_gene: TRBV4-1

CDR3aa: CASSLGGSNYGYTF
CDR3nt: TGTGCCAGCAGCTTAGGAGGATCAAACTATGGCTACACCTTC
abundance: -
d_gene: -
j_gene: TRBJ1-2
v_gene: TRBV7-2

CDR3aa: CASSSGDEYEQYF
CDR3nt: TGTGCCAGCAGCTCGGGGGATGAGTACGAGCAGTACTTC
abundance: -
d_gene: -
j_gene: TRBJ2-7
v_gene: TRBV5-4

CDR3aa: CASSATGAGYGYTF
CDR3nt: TGTGCCAGCAGCGCAACAGGGGCAGGCTATGGCTACACCTTC
abundance: -
d_gene: TRBD1
j_gene: TRBJ1-2
v_gene: TRBV7-8

CDR3aa: CASSLVGLPQETQYF
CDR3nt: TGTGCCAGCAGCTTAGTAGGCCTGCCCCAAGAGACCCAGTACTTC
abundance: -
d_gene: -
j_gene: TRBJ2-5
v_gene: TRBV7-6